The 6 T cell receptor beta chains given below trace back to one sample, sequenced in a study of shared clonotypes between healthy human individuals. Method: immunoSEQ multiplex PCR; TCRdb's copy keeps in-frame clones and lacks some. The sample lists 750,000 to 1,000,000 clones, more than 85% occurring once. Naive CD8 cells lacked CD45RO and underwent positive selection for CCR7, leaving out terminally differentiated effector memory CD45RA+ cells. The specimen was naive CD8+ T cells sorted from blood. These receptors were taken from a man aged 25-45 years in good health.

The genes are TRBV6-5 and TRBJ2-7; D remains ambiguous. The germline V and J ends were trimmed by 6 bases and 2 bases, with 14 bases remaining between them. The CDR3 consists of 14 residues. The germline V gene encodes CDR1 MNHEY and CDR2 SVGAGI. The CDR3 is CASSNQPRPYEQYF. CDR3 in DNA: TGTGCCAGCAGCAACCAACCGCGGCCCTACGAGCAGTACTTC.

This chain joins TRBV11-1 and TRBJ1-3; D remains unclear. The V and J ends lost 3 bases and 8 bases respectively, with 14 bases between them. The CDR3 consists of 14 residues. Germline lookup yields CDR1 SGHAT and CDR2 FQDESV (reference sequence). The CDR3 DNA is TGTGCCAGCAGCTTTGGTTTGTCCGGTGACACCATATATTTT. Amino acids: CASSFGLSGDTIYF.

V and J are TRBV27 and TRBJ2-2; 8 nucleotides match TRBD2. Germline values: CDR1 MNHEY, CDR2 SMNVEV (reference sequence). The CDR3 runs 15 residues. The junction had 5 bases not matched to a gene; V was cut back by 6 bases and J by 2 bases. CDR3 residues: CASSELAVNTGELFF. CDR3 DNA sequence: TGTGCCAGCAGCGAACTAGCGGTTAACACCGGGGAGCTGTTTTTT.

Of note for this clone: The sample has other DNA sequences that encode this CDR3 too. V gene TRBV27 combines with J gene TRBJ1-1; D gene ambiguous. The germline V and J ends were trimmed by 5 bases and 0 bases, with 7 bases remaining between them. The CDR3 spans 13 residues. Germline V gives CDR1 MNHEY, CDR2 SMNVEV (reference sequence). CDR3 sequence reads: CASSPGLNTEAFF. CDR3 in DNA: TGTGCCAGCAGTCCGGGGTTGAACACTGAAGCTTTCTTT.

This chain uses TRBV4-1 with TRBJ2-1; 10 nucleotides line up with TRBD2. The CDR3 loop spans 14 amino acids. CDR1 is MGHRA and CDR2 is YSYEKL in the germline V gene. V shed 7 bases, J shed 4 bases, and the junction held 4 bases outside the gene matches. The CDR3 nucleotides read TGCGCCAGCACCCGGACTAGCGGATACAATGAGCAGTTCTTC. It specifies CASTRTSGYNEQFF.

The chain employs TRBV5-1 and TRBJ1-1, with D maybe TRBD1 (6 bases). Trimming cost V 0 bases and J 3 bases, with 18 bases left between them. Germline CDR1 is SGHRS and CDR2 is YFSETQ. The CDR3 has 17 residues. The DNA of the CDR3 is TGCGCCAGCAGCTTGGTCCCTAGGGACACCTCTTACACTGAAGCTTTCTTT. It yields the protein CASSLVPRDTSYTEAFF.